This TCR beta chain comes out of a study of T cell responses to AZD1222 COVID-19 vaccine. The V gene lost 3 bases and the J gene lost 1 base, with 10 bases spanning the gap. The CDR3 has 14 residues. Germline values: CDR1 GTSNPN, CDR2 SVGIG (reference sequence). The protocol was immunoSEQ multiplex PCR, while the TCRdb copy is restricted to in-frame clones and leaves out a portion. This table has 110,000 to 150,000 clones, approximately 90% appearing once. The sequencing here drew on peripheral blood, taken on day 0 of AZD1222 vaccination. This sequence joins TRBV30 and TRBJ1-5; no clear D. The origin of this receptor is an adult in good health. This CDR3 reads CAWSPGFSNQPQHF. The CDR3 DNA sequence: TGTGCCTGGAGCCCGGGGTTCAGCAATCAGCCCCAGCATTTT.